This is a list of T cell receptor beta chains from one sample in a study of T-cell reconstitution after alpha-beta-depleted transplantation in children. TCRdb ran MiXCR on the PCR reads and lists one entry per CDR3 protein. This table has some 550,000 distinct CDR3 sequences, approximately 16% appearing once. The sequences come from PBMCs from the stem cell graft donor, collected from the stem cell graft. The origin of the receptors is a human donor who donated a stem cell graft to a child with acute lymphoblastic leukemia. The CDR3 runs from the conserved cysteine through the conserved F or W. D genes are given only for firm matches. Part of the rows lack a size; the others show once, few, many or a class for expanded clones.

NA,TRBJ2-7,few,TRBV9,TGTGCCAGCAGCGCAGGCAACCCCCCCTACGAGCAGTACTTC,CASSAGNPPYEQYF
NA,TRBJ2-1,NA,TRBV12-3/TRBV12-4,TGTGCCAGCAGTCGACAGGCGCGATCCTACAATGAGCAGTTCTTC,CASSRQARSYNEQFF
NA,TRBJ2-5,NA,TRBV5-1,TGCGCCAGCAGCCCCTACGTAGGTGGGCAAGAGACCCAGTACTTC,CASSPYVGGQETQYF
NA,TRBJ1-1,NA,TRBV11-3,TGTGCCAGCAGCTTCCTAATCAGGGAAAACACTGAAGCTTTCTTT,CASSFLIRENTEAFF
TRBD2,TRBJ2-1,few,TRBV20-1,TGCAGGGTATTCTCTAGCGGTGAGCAGTTCTTC,CRVFSSGEQFF
NA,TRBJ2-5,NA,TRBV20-1,TGCAGTGCTAGAGGGCCCCGGACCACCCAAGAGACCCAGTACTTC,CSARGPRTTQETQYF
NA,TRBJ1-1,NA,TRBV18,TGTGCCAGCTCACCGGCCTTCAGGAACACTGAAGCTTTCTTT,CASSPAFRNTEAFF
NA,TRBJ2-1,few,TRBV12-3/TRBV12-4,TGTGCCAGCAGTTTACGGAGGTCCTACAATGAGCAGTTCTTC,CASSLRRSYNEQFF
NA,TRBJ1-6,few,TRBV18,TGTGCCAGCTCACCCACAGAAAATTCACCCCTCCACTTT,CASSPTENSPLHF
TRBD1,TRBJ1-1,few,TRBV5-1,TGCGCCAGCAGTTTCGTACAGGGGGCGAACACTGAAGCTTTCTTT,CASSFVQGANTEAFF
TRBD1,TRBJ2-1,NA,TRBV13,TGTGCCAGCAGCTCGCCGGGACAGGGGGAAAATGAGCAGTTCTTC,CASSSPGQGENEQFF
NA,TRBJ2-1,NA,TRBV30,TGTGCCTGGGGTTTCGGGGGCCCTGAGCAGTTCTTC,CAWGFGGPEQFF
NA,TRBJ1-1,NA,TRBV5-1,TGCGCCAGCAGCTTGTTAGGGTCGGTGGCTTTCTTT,CASSLLGSVAFF
NA,TRBJ1-2,few,TRBV5-1,TGCGCCAGCAGCTTGGATTACGGGGGCTACTATGGCTACACCTTC,CASSLDYGGYYGYTF
TRBD2,TRBJ2-5,few,TRBV2,TGTGCCAGCAGCGACCTTAGCGGGATACAGACAGAGACCCAGTACTTC,CASSDLSGIQTETQYF
TRBD1,TRBJ2-4,few,TRBV3-1,TGTGCCAGCAGTTTGGACAGGGGGCTTGCGGGGAGTCAGTACTTC,CASSLDRGLAGSQYF
TRBD2,TRBJ2-1,few,TRBV12-3/TRBV12-4,TGTGCCAGCAGAAGGACTAGCGGGAGGGCCTATGAGCAGTTCTTC,CASRRTSGRAYEQFF
NA,TRBJ2-1,NA,TRBV3-1,TGTGCCAGCAGCCAAAACCGGGGTCCCAGTGGTGAGCAGTTCTTC,CASSQNRGPSGEQFF
TRBD1,TRBJ2-4,few,TRBV6-1,TGTGCCAGCAGCCCGGACAGGGTTGGAAACATTCAGTACTTC,CASSPDRVGNIQYF
NA,TRBJ2-4,many,TRBV5-1,TGCGCCAGCAGCTTAAGCCGGGACACCACCATTCAGTACTTC,CASSLSRDTTIQYF
TRBD2,TRBJ2-7,NA,TRBV27,TGTGCCAGCAGTTTAGGTAGCGGGAGCAGTGAGCAGTACTTC,CASSLGSGSSEQYF
NA,TRBJ2-2,NA,TRBV14,TGTGCCAGCAGCCTAGGACTACCCAATTCGAACACCGGGGAGCTGTTTTTT,CASSLGLPNSNTGELFF
TRBD2,TRBJ2-5,NA,TRBV20-1,TGCAGTGCTCAGACTAGCGGGAGCTGGGAGACCCAGTACTTC,CSAQTSGSWETQYF
NA,TRBJ2-7,NA,TRBV12-3/TRBV12-4,TGTGCCAGCAGTCCCTCTAGCGTTTTCTCGTACGAGCAGTACTTC,CASSPSSVFSYEQYF
NA,TRBJ1-2,NA,TRBV6-6,TGTGCCAGCAGGGATTCGTCCCTCGGTGGCTACACCTTC,CASRDSSLGGYTF
TRBD1,TRBJ2-3,NA,TRBV4-1,TGCCCCAGCAGCCAGTCGGGACAGATGACAGATACGCAGTATTTT,CPSSQSGQMTDTQYF
NA,TRBJ2-6,few,TRBV12-3/TRBV12-4,TGTGCCAGCGCCCTCGGGGGCTCTGGGGCCAACGTCCTGACTTTC,CASALGGSGANVLTF